Following are 29 T cell receptor beta chains from one sample sequenced in a study of long-term antiretroviral therapy in people with HIV. Version v3.0 of the immunoSEQ assay ran at survey level. Clones were sequenced by immunoSEQ multiplex PCR, and TCRdb holds only the in-frame ones, with some missing. This table has 15,000 to 20,000 clones, about four fifths appearing once. This sample comprised unsorted PBMCs, obtained 0.9 years after starting antiretroviral therapy. The receptor source for this set is a man between 18 and 35 years old with HIV.

Here the CDR3 reads CASSPTGQGGTGGLHF. DNA of the CDR3: TGCGCCAGCAGCCCCACAGGACAGGGAGGGACCGGGGGCCTCCACTTT. This chain uses TRBV5-1 with TRBJ1-6; 8 bases are shared with TRBD1. V gave up 4 bases and J gave up 15 bases; unmatched junction bases: 18. This CDR3 contains 16 residues. Germline CDR1 reads SGHRS; CDR2 reads YFSETQ.

The chain links TRBV5-1 to TRBJ1-1; TRBD1 matches 9 bases. J lost 5 bases, V lost 2 bases, and 10 bases had no gene match. Germline-derived CDR1 and CDR2 are SGHRS and YFSETQ. The CDR3 is made up of 16 amino acids. The CDR3 DNA follows: TGCGCCAGCAGCTTCGCCCCACAGGGGGCTCGGACTGAAGCTTTCTTT. Protein product: CASSFAPQGARTEAFF.

The CDR3, as DNA: TGTGCCAGCAGTCCCGGGCCTCGCACCGGGGAGCTGTTTTTT. It encodes CASSPGPRTGELFF. The J gene is TRBJ2-2, the V gene TRBV25-1; D is undetermined. Germline CDR1 reads MGHDK; CDR2 reads SYGVNS. V was shortened by 5 bases and J by 4 bases, with 11 bases between the two germline ends. This CDR3 is built from 14 residues. Based on the CDR3 plus reference TRBV25-1 and TRBJ2-2, the full variable domain is EADIYQTPRYLVIGTGKKITLECSQTMGHDKMYWYQQDPGMELHLIHYSYGVNSTEKGDLSSESTVSRIRTEHFPLTLESARPSHTSQYLCASSPGPRTGELFFGEGSRLTVL.

The chain has TRBV27 and TRBJ2-6, with D unresolved. Per the germline V gene, CDR1 is MNHEY and CDR2 is SMNVEV (reference sequence). V lost 5 bases to trimming and J lost 2 bases, with 22 bases between them. CDR3 length: 19 amino acids. The CDR3 protein is CASSPLKGIYRTGANVLTF. In DNA form, the CDR3 reads TGTGCCAGCAGTCCTTTGAAAGGGATATATCGGACTGGGGCCAACGTCCTGACTTTC.

The chain carries TRBV25-1 and TRBJ1-3; 7 bases align to TRBD1. The germline V gene has CDR1 MGHDK and CDR2 SYGVNS. The CDR3 contains 15 residues. Unmatched junction bases numbered 5, after V lost 6 bases and J lost 0 bases. In DNA form, the CDR3 reads TGTGCCAGCAGGGCGACAGGGTTCTCTGGAAACACCATATATTTT. Its protein is CASRATGFSGNTIYF.

The V and J genes are TRBV7-8 and TRBJ1-4; unclear D gene. The germline V gene encodes CDR1 SGHVS and CDR2 FQNEAQ. The V and J ends lost 6 bases and 7 bases respectively, with 12 bases between them. This CDR3 has 13 amino acids. The CDR3 nucleotides are TGTGCCAGCAGAACGGGGAGTCGTGAAAAACTGTTTTTT. It specifies CASRTGSREKLFF.

The chain links TRBV30 to TRBJ2-7; no reliable D call. Trimming removed 1 base at V and 1 base at J, with 8 bases between. The CDR3 is made up of 13 amino acids. Germline V gene lookup returns CDR1 GTSNPN and CDR2 SVGIG (reference sequence). The CDR3 spells CAWSERRSYEQYF. CDR3 sequence (DNA): TGTGCCTGGAGTGAACGTAGGTCCTACGAGCAGTACTTC.

The J gene is TRBJ1-3, the V gene TRBV7-9; TRBD1 matches at 7 bases. The V gene's germline CDR1 is SEHNR and CDR2 FQNEAQ (reference sequence). J gave up 0 bases and V 5 bases, and 10 bases lay outside the gene matches. The CDR3 length is 17 residues. The CDR3 sequence: CASSLPTGVLSGNTIYF. The CDR3, as DNA: TGTGCCAGCAGCCTCCCTACAGGGGTCCTCTCTGGAAACACCATATATTTT.

This clone was counted only a few times. The genes are TRBV5-4 and TRBJ1-6; D is ambiguous. CDR1 is SGHNT and CDR2 is YYREEE in the germline V gene (reference sequence). This CDR3 contains 13 residues. With 0 bases removed from V and 7 bases from J, the gap between germline ends came to 5 bases. Here the CDR3 DNA reads TGTGCCAGCAGCTTGGTTGTGAATTCACCCCTCCACTTT. The encoded protein is CASSLVVNSPLHF.

The chain is built from TRBV7-8 and TRBJ2-5, with D perhaps assigned TRBD1 or TRBD2 (5 bases each). The CDR3 contains 19 residues. Germline V gene sequence: CDR1 SGHVS, CDR2 FQNEAQ. V dropped 4 bases and J dropped 1 base, with 25 bases sitting between them. This CDR3 is CASSSPRWEIRQLQETQYF. The CDR3, as DNA: TGTGCCAGCAGCTCTCCAAGGTGGGAGATCAGACAGCTCCAAGAGACCCAGTACTTC.

This clone was seen only once. This chain joins TRBV6-1 and TRBJ2-7; a possible D gene is TRBD2 (6 bases). CDR1 and CDR2 from the germline V gene are MNHNS and SASEGT. Between the trimmed V and J ends, which lost 4 bases and 5 bases, there was a span of 18 bases. CDR3 length equals 15 residues. The CDR3 nucleotides are TGTGCCAGCAGTGGATCCGGTCAGGGAGGCCACGAGCAGTACTTC. Translation gives CASSGSGQGGHEQYF.

The rearrangement joins TRBV5-1 to TRBJ2-1; 12 bases fit TRBD2. CDR1 is SGHRS, CDR2 YFSETQ, per germline. This CDR3 contains 14 residues. V gave up 4 bases and J gave up 10 bases; unmatched junction bases: 6. Here the CDR3 reads CASSTPGLAGEQFF. CDR3 coding DNA: TGCGCCAGCAGCACACCCGGACTAGCGGGGGAGCAGTTCTTC. Variable domain in full (rest from reference TRBV5-1 and TRBJ2-1): KAGVTQTPRYLIKTRGQQVTLSCSPISGHRSVSWYQQTPGQGLQFLFEYFSETQRNKGNFPGRFSGRQFSNSRSEMNVSTLELGDSALYLCASSTPGLAGEQFFGPGTRLTVL.

The chain links TRBV2 to TRBJ2-7, with D maybe TRBD2 (6 bases). V lost 9 bases and J lost 0, with 9 bases in between. CDR3 length: 12 amino acids. The germline V gene has CDR1 SNHLY and CDR2 FYNNEI. CDR3 region: CASGTYSYEQYF. CDR3 bases: TGTGCCAGTGGGACTTACTCCTACGAGCAGTACTTC. The variable domain in full, completed from reference TRBV2 and TRBJ2-7, reads EPEVTQTPSHQVTQMGQEVILRCVPISNHLYFYWYRQILGQKVEFLVSFYNNEISEKSEIFDDQFSVERPDGSNFTLKIRSTKLEDSAMYFCASGTYSYEQYFGPGTRLTVT.

The chain links TRBV5-1 to TRBJ1-4; 9 bases fit TRBD1. The CDR3 is made up of 15 amino acids. With V trimmed by 4 bases and J by 6 bases, 7 bases remained unmatched. Germline V gene data show CDR1 as SGHRS and CDR2 as YFSETQ. In DNA, the CDR3 is TGCGCCAGCAGCCCCTTGACAGGGGGAGATGAAAAACTGTTTTTT. Protein: CASSPLTGGDEKLFF.

The chain carries TRBV7-6 and TRBJ2-7; 10 bases line up with TRBD1. The length of the CDR3 is 18 residues. V dropped 2 bases and J dropped 0; count of bases not matched to a gene: 10. The germline V gene has CDR1 SGHVS and CDR2 FNYEAQ. CDR3 sequence: CASSLCRQGAQGSYEQYV. The DNA for the CDR3 is TGTGCCAGCAGCTTATGTAGACAGGGGGCCCAAGGCTCCTACGAGCAGTACGTC.

This clone was detected only once. V gene TRBV7-2 combines with J gene TRBJ2-1; TRBD2 aligns across 8 bases. The CDR3 sequence is 16 residues long. Trimming removed 1 base from V and 7 bases from J; junction bases left unmatched: 9. From germline, CDR1 is SGHTA and CDR2 FQGNSA. The CDR3: CASSLGSGGQRNEQFF. As DNA, the CDR3 is TGTGCCAGCAGCTTAGGGAGCGGGGGACAAAGGAATGAGCAGTTCTTC.

This clone occurred a few times. This chain connects TRBV30 to TRBJ1-2, with 8 nucleotides matching TRBD1. The CDR3 spans 16 residues. V lost 8 bases and J lost 5; bases outside the gene matches: 19. From germline, CDR1 is GTSNPN and CDR2 SVGIG (reference sequence). CDR3 sequence (DNA): TGTGCCCGGGAAATGACAGGGGCCAAGACTCTTTATGGCTACACCTTC. Protein product: CAREMTGAKTLYGYTF.

The chain has TRBV29-1 and TRBJ1-3; D possibly corresponds to TRBD1 (5 bases). Germline V gene sequence: CDR1 SQVTM, CDR2 ANQGSEA. The CDR3 spans 14 residues. The V end was cut by 6 bases, the J end by 4 bases, with 16 bases between. The CDR3 bases are TGCAGCGTGGTTGAGAAGGGGCAAGGAAACACCATATATTTT. Protein: CSVVEKGQGNTIYF.

The chain employs TRBV7-6 and TRBJ1-1; the match to TRBD1 covers 7 bases. This CDR3 comprises 13 residues. V gave up 5 bases and J gave up 6 bases; unmatched junction bases: 6. From germline, CDR1 is SGHVS and CDR2 FNYEAQ. The CDR3 bases are TGTGCCAGCAGCCTGACAGGGAGTGCTGAAGCTTTCTTT. It specifies CASSLTGSAEAFF.

The chain uses TRBV29-1 and TRBJ2-5; 9 nucleotides align to TRBD1. V shed 6 bases and J 3 bases; nucleotides not matched to a gene: 5. The CDR3 loop spans 13 amino acids. CDR1 and CDR2 (germline): SQVTM, ANQGSEA. In DNA, the CDR3 is TGCAGCGTAGCGGGACAGGGTAAAGAGACCCAGTACTTC. Translating it yields CSVAGQGKETQYF. The whole variable domain, remainder taken from reference TRBV29-1 and TRBJ2-5, is SAVISQKPSRDICQRGTSLTIQCQVDSQVTMMFWYRQQPGQSLTLIATANQGSEATYESGFVIDKFPISRPNLTFSTLTVSNMSPEDSSIYLCSVAGQGKETQYFGPGTRLLVL.

This CDR3 reads CASRGYYNEQFF. CDR3 coding DNA: TGTGCCAGCAGGGGGTATTACAATGAGCAGTTCTTC. V gene TRBV9 combines with J gene TRBJ2-1; D unresolved. The CDR3 length is 12 residues. V gave up 5 bases and J gave up 4 bases, with 7 bases separating them. CDR1 and CDR2 (germline): SGDLS, YYNGEE.

The chain recombines TRBV2 with TRBJ2-5, with TRBD2 as a possible D gene (5 bases). Germline CDR1 is SNHLY and CDR2 is FYNNEI. Trimming stripped 1 base from V and 2 bases from J, with 14 bases between. The CDR3 extends over 16 amino acids. The DNA of the CDR3 is TGTGCCAGCAGTGAAGGCCAAAATCCGGGACAAGAGACCCAGTACTTC. Protein: CASSEGQNPGQETQYF. The whole variable domain, remainder taken from reference TRBV2 and TRBJ2-5, is EPEVTQTPSHQVTQMGQEVILRCVPISNHLYFYWYRQILGQKVEFLVSFYNNEISEKSEIFDDQFSVERPDGSNFTLKIRSTKLEDSAMYFCASSEGQNPGQETQYFGPGTRLLVL.

This clone occurred once. This chain connects TRBV2 to TRBJ2-1; the D is unclear. V was trimmed by 2 bases and J by 3 bases, leaving 14 bases between them. The CDR3 extends over 16 amino acids. Germline V gives CDR1 SNHLY, CDR2 FYNNEI. The CDR3 sequence is CASSETVTTGYNEQFF. The CDR3 DNA sequence: TGTGCCAGCAGTGAAACGGTAACTACCGGCTACAATGAGCAGTTCTTC. The complete variable domain, with remaining parts taken from reference TRBV2 and TRBJ2-1, reads EPEVTQTPSHQVTQMGQEVILRCVPISNHLYFYWYRQILGQKVEFLVSFYNNEISEKSEIFDDQFSVERPDGSNFTLKIRSTKLEDSAMYFCASSETVTTGYNEQFFGPGTRLTVL.

The CDR3 protein is CASSIDRNTEAFF. CDR3 coding DNA: TGTGCCAGCAGCATTGACAGAAACACTGAAGCTTTCTTT. The chain links TRBV13 to TRBJ1-1; possible D gene TRBD1, 5 bases. Per germline, CDR1 PRHDT and CDR2 FYEKMQ (reference sequence). This CDR3 is 13 amino acids long. Trimming took 5 bases from V and 2 from J, leaving 9 bases between them.

This chain links TRBV9 with TRBJ2-7, with 10 bases matching TRBD2. This CDR3 has 18 amino acids. CDR1 and CDR2 (germline): SGDLS, YYNGEE. Germline trimming cut 2 bases from V and 0 bases from J; bases unmatched to any gene: 11. CDR3 sequence reads: CASSVTGTSAASSYEQYV. The CDR3 coding sequence is TGTGCCAGCAGCGTCACAGGGACTAGCGCTGCGAGCTCCTACGAGCAGTACGTC.

This clone was observed once. The CDR3 nucleotides read TGTGCCAGCAGCTTACAGGGTAATTCCTACGAGCAGTACTTC. Its protein product is CASSLQGNSYEQYF. This sequence joins TRBV5-6 and TRBJ2-7; D possibly corresponds to TRBD1 (6 bases). Germline V gene lookup returns CDR1 SGHDT and CDR2 YYEEEE. The germline V and J ends were trimmed by 2 bases and 1 base, with 10 bases remaining between them. The CDR3 extends over 14 amino acids.

The V call is TRBV19, the J call TRBJ2-6; no clear D. The CDR3 has 15 amino acids. Trimming took 5 bases from V and 1 from J, leaving 9 bases between them. CDR1 is LNHDA and CDR2 is SQIVND in the germline V gene (reference sequence). The CDR3 spells CASSAQKSGANVLTF. The DNA for the CDR3 is TGTGCCAGTAGTGCTCAAAAATCTGGGGCCAACGTCCTGACTTTC. Combining the CDR3 with reference TRBV19 and TRBJ2-6 gives the whole variable domain DGGITQSPKYLFRKEGQNVTLSCEQNLNHDAMYWYRQDPGQGLRLIYYSQIVNDFQKGDIAEGYSVSREKKESFPLTVTSAQKNPTAFYLCASSAQKSGANVLTFGAGSRLTVL.

This chain links TRBV28 with TRBJ1-1, with D possibly TRBD1 on 6 matching bases. CDR1 is MDHEN and CDR2 is SYDVKM in the germline V gene. The CDR3 has 13 amino acids. Trimming left V 5 bases short and J 1 base short, with 8 bases between. CDR3 bases: TGTGCCAGCAGTCCAGGGGAGAACACTGAAGCTTTCTTT. As protein: CASSPGENTEAFF.

This chain uses TRBV6-1 with TRBJ1-4; the D gene is possibly TRBD1 (5 bases). Per germline, CDR1 MNHNS and CDR2 SASEGT. Trimming cost V 2 bases and J 7 bases, with 20 bases left between them. The CDR3 is 17 residues long. As DNA, the CDR3 is TGTGCCAGCAGTGAATTTTCCGGGGGGAGGTCAAGTGAAAAACTGTTTTTT. This translates into CASSEFSGGRSSEKLFF.